This T cell receptor (beta chain) came from a study of T cell changes during pregnancy in multiple sclerosis. Measured with immunoSEQ multiplex PCR; TCRdb has only the in-frame clones, and not every one. In the table there are about 80,000 clones, about 90% of which are singletons. Trimming took 0 bases from V and 3 from J, leaving 9 bases between them. The CDR3 covers 15 residues. Looked up from germline, CDR1 is PRHDT and CDR2 is FYEKMQ (reference sequence). The clonotype comes from a female donor with multiple sclerosis, enrolled in a pregnancy study. The genes are TRBV13 and TRBJ2-1; weak D call: TRBD2 (5 bases). Source: peripheral blood, taken before pregnancy. DNA of the CDR3: TGTGCCAGCAGCTTAGGACGGGATCTCTACAATGAGCAGTTCTTC. It is translated as CASSLGRDLYNEQFF.